This record concerns one TCR beta chain sequence. What it binds is unknown. A J-beta primer mix and a sample-barcoded 5' primer were used in a second PCR of about 7 to 12 cycles. TCRdb independently ran MiXCR on the 5' RACE reads; one entry per CDR3 protein. The sample includes approximately 780,000 distinct CDR3 sequences, 20% to 30% of them seen just once. Germline values: CDR1 DFQATT, CDR2 SNEGSKA (reference sequence). CDR3 size: 13 residues. V lost 7 bases to trimming and J lost 1 base; unmatched junction nucleotides: 4. The entry originates in a study of blood T cells in healthy people across ages. Whole-study findings and limits: A strong correlation was found between TCR beta diversity and the percentage of naive T cells. No one knew whether donors had CMV, which possibly confounded expanded clonotype changes. Researchers said unsorted PBMCs prevented a conclusive naive versus antigen-experienced comparison.

The sample also formed part of further work on T cells of mothers and their children. Turning to that study: The donors comprised six children and their three healthy Caucasian mothers.

The receptor was isolated from a boy younger than 18 in good health. Sequenced sample: blood. The chain joins TRBV20-1 to TRBJ2-3; TRBD2 matches at 8 bases. CDR3 nucleotide sequence: TGCAGTGGGCGGGAGGACCGCACAGATACGCAGTATTTT. It codes for CSGREDRTDTQYF.